This T cell receptor beta chain was identified in a study of graft-versus-host responses after intestinal transplantation. Study-level information: Multivisceral, liver-intestinal, or isolated intestinal transplants were performed in recipients. Recipients uniformly received anti-thymocyte globulin induction, followed by tacrolimus and steroids for around 3 years. The study, taken as a whole, reports: Early post-transplant HvG declines were associated with peak circulating GvH clone levels. Some GvH clones were seen earlier in gut or blood, suggesting intestinal origin.

On this clone: Its antigen is unidentified.

From the graft tissue, intraepithelial and lamina propria lymphocytes were released through processing. Assay used: immunoSEQ multiplex PCR; TCRdb lists only in-frame clones, some missing. The sample shows about 60,000 clones, 75% to 90% of them seen only once. CDR1 and CDR2 from the germline V gene are SGDLS and YYNGEE. CDR3 length equals 17 residues. The V gene lost 0 bases and the J gene lost 4 bases, with 19 bases spanning the gap. The genes are TRBV9 and TRBJ1-2; a weak D match, TRBD1 (5 bases). The receptor's source is a human patient who received an intestinal transplant, so some T cells may come from the graft donor. Sequenced here: ileum tissue, sampled 350 to 400 days after transplant. The CDR3 reads CASSVDPLAPGPYGYTF. Here the CDR3 DNA reads TGTGCCAGCAGCGTAGATCCCCTAGCCCCAGGGCCCTATGGCTACACCTTC.